This paragraph reports one T cell receptor beta chain. This entry comes from a study of blood T cell repertoires in COVID-19. Study-wide background: Collection of acute and convalescent COVID-19 samples took place in the United States, Italy and Spain. In each case, the material was cDNA or gDNA derived from T cells, B-cell-depleted T cells, or PBMCs.

The study drew participants aged about 18 to 89 years from roughly 25 US areas. Resolution of symptoms, clearance, or two negative PCRs was present in recovered Cohort 3 donors. The CDR3 covers 16 residues. Trimming stripped 0 bases from V and 0 bases from J, with 9 bases between. CDR1 and CDR2 from the germline V gene are LGHDT and YNNKEL (reference sequence). Generated by immunoSEQ multiplex PCR, the TCRdb table keeps only in-frame clones and is missing some. Of around 390,000 clones listed, more than 75% are singletons. Material for sequencing was PBMCs or T cells enriched from blood (not recorded which). This TCR was recovered from a woman between 45 and 65 years old who had recovered from COVID-19. The chain combines TRBV3-1 (or the pseudogene TRBV3-2) with TRBJ1-3; D call uncertain. The CDR3: CASSQESLFSGNTIYF. The CDR3 DNA is TGTGCCAGCAGCCAAGAATCCCTTTTCTCTGGAAACACCATATATTTT.